This T cell receptor beta chain comes out of a study of identifying expanded T cells in peripheral blood (dated by TCRdb to about 2019). Looking at the study overall: Technical replicates were generated by sequencing separate aliquots of the same genomic DNA pool, with four replicates compared pairwise.

Trimming takes 4 bases from V and 0 bases from J, and the germline ends sit 20 bases apart. There are 18 amino acids in the CDR3, from cysteine to phenylalanine inclusive. CDR3 DNA is the only sequence kept; it has 54 bases, read in frame from the first base. CDR1 is given as SGHRS and CDR2 as YFSETQ, both from the germline V gene. The full study reports these points: Across all healthy donors, variance in clone template counts between two-week samples was found to increase significantly with total template count. The binomial model flagged around 1.2 differentially abundant clones between technical replicates but around 15 over around two weeks and 19 to 20 over about 4 weeks. It was expected by the authors that biological variance in healthy repertoires might increase further over much longer intervals, such as months to years. Across all healthy-donor time intervals, the beta-binomial model significantly lowered both the number of clones called differentially abundant and the false-positive rate.

Concerning this clone itself: Its specific antigen is unknown. Base qualities are not recorded, but no much larger clone differs from it by a single base.

During the collection period, no immune events, such as infections, were documented for the healthy donors. Healthy-donor blood repertoires served as a training cohort to calibrate time-dependent variance in a beta-binomial model of T-cell clone differential abundance. The training cohort was composed of approximately 10 healthy donors, 3 female and 7 male. The donors were between about 29 and 65 years old, with an average age of about 45 years. Whole blood, obtained from a commercial supplier, was collected from each healthy donor at three time points spaced around 13 days apart. For immunosequencing, genomic DNA was extracted from unsorted whole blood. TCRbeta CDR3 regions were profiled by bias-controlled multiplex PCR amplification of genomic DNA with the immunoSEQ Assay. The study's processing was this. To quantify the absolute abundance of each unique TCRbeta CDR3 region, the sequences were collapsed and filtered. Differential abundance was tested with a binomial (Fisher-equivalent) model and with a beta-binomial model adding time-dependent variance fitted from healthy donors. Clones with fewer than 5 combined templates were removed, and a clone was called differentially abundant if the clone's Benjamini-Hochberg FDR was below 0.01. In the beta-binomial model, variance was expressed as a function of the total template count across the two samples, in the form v = (b*log(k)+a)^2. TCRdb provides this immuneACCESS table in a form limited to in-frame rearrangements. Some clones are lacking; in checked studies, under half of them reflect an unresolved V gene, and why the rest are absent is not known. V, J and clone size are those of that table, while D and trimming were read from the DNA. For this sample there are 85,000 to 100,000 clones; about 91% appear just once. The top ten constitute 3% to 4% of the sample.

The source is a person between 18 and 75 years old in good health. The material sequenced was blood. The rearrangement combines TRBV5-1 with TRBJ1-3; the D gene is perhaps TRBD1, on 5 matching bases. The CDR3 region: CASSPIGVRGSSGNTIYF. In nucleotide form, the sequence is TGCGCCAGCAGCCCTATCGGGGTCCGGGGGAGCTCTGGAAACACCATATATTTT.